A selection of T cell receptor beta chains follows, all from one sample in a study of post-analysis software for immune sequencing data. Using its own MiXCR run on the PCR reads, TCRdb lists one record per CDR3 protein. The sample holds 150,000 to 200,000 distinct CDR3 sequences; roughly 34% are singletons and the top ten take under 30%. The sample here was blood, taken after autologous hematopoietic stem cell transplantation. The receptor set was obtained from a girl between 10 and 17 years old with multiple sclerosis. The CDR3 runs from the conserved cysteine through the conserved F or W. Fields, in order: J gene, V gene, clone size, D gene, CDR3 protein, CDR3 DNA. The D gene is left open where the match is weak. Expanded clones are given a class, and other clones once, few, many or no size at all.

>TRBJ2-7|TRBV20-1|-|-
CSAATGAPGAGPYEQYF
TGCAGTGCTGCCACAGGGGCCCCAGGAGCGGGGCCCTACGAGCAGTACTTC
>TRBJ2-1|TRBV7-2|few|TRBD2
CASSPTSGRPSEQFF
TGTGCCAGCAGCCCGACTAGCGGGAGGCCGAGTGAGCAGTTCTTC
>TRBJ2-7|TRBV5-1|-|TRBD1
CASSVVEDRAEQYF
TGCGCCAGCAGCGTAGTAGAGGACAGGGCTGAGCAGTACTTC
>TRBJ2-5|TRBV6-5|few|TRBD1
CASSSTRGLQETQYF
TGTGCCAGCAGTTCGACCAGGGGGCTCCAAGAGACCCAGTACTTC
>TRBJ2-7|TRBV28|few|-
CASSLPAATPYEQYF
TGTGCCAGCAGTCTCCCTGCGGCTACGCCCTACGAGCAGTACTTC
>TRBJ2-1|TRBV11-2|-|TRBD1
CASSPWDREETQFF
TGTGCCAGCAGCCCCTGGGACAGAGAAGAGACCCAGTTCTTC
>TRBJ2-7|TRBV27|-|-
CASSLSAMQHEQYF
TGTGCCAGCAGTTTATCGGCAATGCAGCACGAGCAGTACTTC
>TRBJ2-3|TRBV24-1|-|-
CTTRHRQGKRVADTQYF
TGTACCACCAGGCACCGTCAGGGGAAGCGGGTCGCAGATACGCAGTATTTT
>TRBJ2-7|TRBV11-1|-|TRBD2
CASSLRGLAGGSYNEQYF
TGTGCCAGCAGCTTAAGGGGACTAGCGGGAGGCTCCTACAATGAGCAGTACTTC
>TRBJ2-3|TRBV21-1|-|-
CASSKVGRRTQYF
TGTGCCAGCAGCAAAGTTGGTCGGCGCACGCAGTATTTT
>TRBJ1-6|TRBV7-9|few|TRBD1
CASSFDRGNSPLHF
TGTGCCAGCAGCTTCGACAGGGGTAATTCACCCCTCCACTTT
>TRBJ1-2|TRBV29-1|-|-
CSVDEYYGYTF
TGCAGCGTTGATGAATACTATGGCTACACCTTC
>TRBJ2-1|TRBV12-3/TRBV12-4|few|-
CASSPAGSRQFF
TGTGCCAGCAGCCCAGCCGGGTCTCGGCAGTTCTTC
>TRBJ1-1|TRBV20-1|-|TRBD1
CSARDRDRSITEAFF
TGCAGTGCTAGAGATCGGGACAGGTCAATCACTGAAGCTTTCTTT
>TRBJ1-1|TRBV7-2|many|TRBD1
CASSYRTGLTEAFF
TGTGCCAGCAGCTACCGGACAGGGTTGACTGAAGCTTTCTTT
>TRBJ1-5|TRBV20-1|-|-
CSARGGREGQPQHF
TGCAGTGCTAGAGGAGGCCGGGAGGGTCAGCCCCAGCATTTT
>TRBJ1-1|TRBV11-3|-|-
CASSPRLNTEAFF
TGTGCCAGCAGCCCCCGACTGAACACTGAAGCTTTCTTT
>TRBJ2-2|TRBV7-2|many|TRBD2
CASSFTSAGELFF
TGTGCCAGCAGCTTTACTAGCGCCGGGGAGCTGTTTTTT
>TRBJ2-1|TRBV5-5|few|-
CASSSQGRDEQFF
TGTGCCAGCAGCTCTCAGGGGAGGGATGAGCAGTTCTTC
>TRBJ2-1|TRBV20-1|once|-
CSANEQFF
TGCAGTGCTAATGAGCAGTTCTTC
>TRBJ2-3|TRBV20-1|few|TRBD2
CSAFGLAGFTDTQYF
TGCAGTGCTTTCGGACTAGCGGGATTCACAGATACGCAGTATTTT
>TRBJ1-5|TRBV7-8|-|TRBD1
CASSQDRGNQPQHF
TGTGCCAGCAGCCAGGACAGGGGCAATCAGCCCCAGCATTTT
>TRBJ2-6|TRBV3-1|-|-
CASRPDGSGANVRTF
TGTGCCAGTAGACCCGACGGCTCTGGGGCCAACGTCCGGACTTTC
>TRBJ2-3|TRBV7-2|-|TRBD2
CASSLVKRGVLSTDTQYF
TGTGCCAGCAGCTTAGTCAAGCGGGGGGTCCTTAGCACAGATACGCAGTATTTT
>TRBJ2-1|TRBV7-6|few|TRBD2
CASSLAVGGGPPPNEQFF
TGTGCCAGCAGCTTAGCGGTTGGGGGAGGGCCCCCACCCAATGAGCAGTTCTTC
>TRBJ2-3|TRBV7-9|few|TRBD2
CASTRLANADTQYF
TGTGCCAGCACCCGACTAGCGAATGCAGATACGCAGTATTTT
>TRBJ2-1|TRBV20-1|-|TRBD2
CSATVAGYNEQFF
TGCAGTGCAACAGTAGCGGGATACAATGAGCAGTTCTTC
>TRBJ2-7|TRBV5-1|many|TRBD2
CASSSGTSYEQYF
TGCGCCAGCAGCTCCGGGACTAGCTACGAGCAGTACTTC